The next 6 T cell receptor beta chains were all read from a single sample in a study of CD8 T cells in ankylosing spondylitis. TCRdb re-called the 5' RACE reads through MiXCR, storing one row per CDR3 protein. Of a few hundred thousand distinct CDR3 sequences in the sample, 15% to 20% are singletons; the top ten hold about a third. Specimen: blood, either unsorted or a sorted T cell fraction (not recorded which). The receptors come from a male donor with ankylosing spondylitis or in good health (not recorded which).

The chain recombines TRBV9 with TRBJ2-7, with 7 bases lining up with TRBD1. This CDR3 is 14 amino acids long. The germline gives CDR1 SGDLS, CDR2 YYNGEE. V lost 0 bases and J lost 0; bases outside the gene matches: 0. The CDR3 spells CASSVGDSSYEQYF. The DNA for the CDR3 is TGTGCCAGCAGCGTAGGGGACAGCTCCTACGAGCAGTACTTC. Looking up the rest from reference TRBV9 and TRBJ2-7 gives the full variable domain: DSGVTQTPKHLITATGQRVTLRCSPRSGDLSVYWYQQSLDQGLQFLIQYYNGEERAKGNILERFSAQQFPDLHSELNLSSLELGDSALYFCASSVGDSSYEQYFGPGTRLTVT.

This clonotype was recorded many times. This chain connects TRBV15 to TRBJ2-2, with D unclear. Trimming took 3 bases from V and 6 from J, leaving 5 bases between them. The CDR3 runs 12 residues. From germline, CDR1 is LNHNV and CDR2 YYDKDF (reference sequence). CDR3 sequence: CATSSDPGELFF. The DNA of the CDR3 is TGTGCCACCAGCAGCGACCCCGGGGAGCTGTTTTTT.

This clonotype appeared a few times. This chain joins TRBV7-9 and TRBJ2-3; TRBD2 agrees at 10 bases. J was trimmed by 9 bases and V by 1 base; bases with no gene match: 13. Germline loops: CDR1 SEHNR, CDR2 FQNEAQ (reference sequence). The CDR3 is 17 residues long. The CDR3 loop is CASSLGSSSGSLGTQYF. The CDR3 bases are TGTGCCAGCAGCTTAGGGTCTTCTAGCGGGAGTTTGGGGACGCAGTATTTT.

The V call is TRBV2, the J call TRBJ2-7; weak D call: TRBD2 (5 bases). V lost 3 bases to trimming and J lost 7 bases, with 13 bases between them. The CDR3 sequence is 13 residues long. CDR1 and CDR2 (germline): SNHLY, FYNNEI. The CDR3, as DNA: TGTGCCAGCAGTGACGCAGGACCGGGGGAGCAGTACTTC. Translating it yields CASSDAGPGEQYF.

To note about this clonotype: A much larger clone is a single base away; this may be a read error. V usage is TRBV7-9 and J usage is TRBJ2-7; D gene unclear. The CDR3 is 13 amino acids. The V gene's germline CDR1 is SEHNR and CDR2 FQNEAQ (reference sequence). The CDR3 DNA reads TGTACCAGCAGCTTGCCAGGCGGCTACGAGCAGTACTTC. It codes for CTSSLPGGYEQYF.

The chain joins TRBV6-1 to TRBJ1-1, with TRBD1 as a possible D gene (6 bases). Trimming left V 6 bases short and J 1 base short, with 9 bases between. Germline assignment: CDR1 MNHNS and CDR2 SASEGT. There are 13 residues in the CDR3. The CDR3 is CASRGQPNTEAFF. The DNA for the CDR3 is TGTGCCAGCAGAGGACAGCCGAACACTGAAGCTTTCTTT.